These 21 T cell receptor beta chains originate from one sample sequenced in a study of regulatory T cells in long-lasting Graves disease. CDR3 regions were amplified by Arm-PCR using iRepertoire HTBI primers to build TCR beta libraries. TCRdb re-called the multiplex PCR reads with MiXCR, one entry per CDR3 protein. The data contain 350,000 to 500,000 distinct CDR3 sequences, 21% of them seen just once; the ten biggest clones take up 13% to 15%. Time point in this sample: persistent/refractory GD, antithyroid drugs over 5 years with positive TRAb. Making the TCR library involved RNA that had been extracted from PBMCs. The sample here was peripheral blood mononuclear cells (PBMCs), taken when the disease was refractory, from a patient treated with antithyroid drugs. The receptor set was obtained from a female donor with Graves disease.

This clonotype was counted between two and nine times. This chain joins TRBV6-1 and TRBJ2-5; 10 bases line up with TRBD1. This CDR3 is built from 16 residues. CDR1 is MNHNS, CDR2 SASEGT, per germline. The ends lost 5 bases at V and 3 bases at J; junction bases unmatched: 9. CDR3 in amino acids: CASSPRGQGKKETQYF. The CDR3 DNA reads TGTGCCAGCAGTCCCCGGGGACAGGGGAAGAAAGAGACCCAGTACTTC.

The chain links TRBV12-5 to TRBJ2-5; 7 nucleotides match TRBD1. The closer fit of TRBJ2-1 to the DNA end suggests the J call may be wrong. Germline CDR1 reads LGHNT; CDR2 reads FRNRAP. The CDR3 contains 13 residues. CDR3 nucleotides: TGTGCTAGTGGCCTCCGGGACAGCAATGAGCAGTTCTTC. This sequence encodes CASGLRDSNEQFF.

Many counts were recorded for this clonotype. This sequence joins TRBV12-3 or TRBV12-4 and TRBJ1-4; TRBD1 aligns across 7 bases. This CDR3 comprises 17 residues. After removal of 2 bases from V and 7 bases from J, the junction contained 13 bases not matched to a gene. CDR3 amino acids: CASSLRSGGGGGEKLFF. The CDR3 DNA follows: TGTGCCAGCAGTTTACGAAGTGGCGGAGGGGGCGGTGAAAAACTGTTTTTT.

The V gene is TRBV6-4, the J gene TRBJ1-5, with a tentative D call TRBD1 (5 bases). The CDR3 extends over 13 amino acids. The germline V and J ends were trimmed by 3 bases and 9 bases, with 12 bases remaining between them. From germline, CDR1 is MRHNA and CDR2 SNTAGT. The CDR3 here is CASSEDRAGPQHF. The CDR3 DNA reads TGTGCCAGCAGTGAAGACAGAGCAGGGCCCCAGCATTTT.

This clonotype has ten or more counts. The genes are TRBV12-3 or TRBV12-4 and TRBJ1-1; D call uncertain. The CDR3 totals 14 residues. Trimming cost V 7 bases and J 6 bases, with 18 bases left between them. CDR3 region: CASTLPQVVPEAFF. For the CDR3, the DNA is TGTGCCAGCACCCTCCCCCAGGTGGTCCCTGAAGCTTTCTTT.

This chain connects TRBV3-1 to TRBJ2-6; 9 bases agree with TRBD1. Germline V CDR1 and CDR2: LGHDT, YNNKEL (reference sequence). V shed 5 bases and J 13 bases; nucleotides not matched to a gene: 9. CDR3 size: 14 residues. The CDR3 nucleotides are TGTGCCAGCAGCGACCGGGACAGGGTAGTTGTCCTGACTTTC. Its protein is CASSDRDRVVVLTF.

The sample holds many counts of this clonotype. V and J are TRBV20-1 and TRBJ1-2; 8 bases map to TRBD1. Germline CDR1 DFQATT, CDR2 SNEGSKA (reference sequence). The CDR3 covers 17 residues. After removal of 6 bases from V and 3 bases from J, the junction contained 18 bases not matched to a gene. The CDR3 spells CSARRQGAGKVYYGYTF. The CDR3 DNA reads TGCAGTGCCAGACGGCAGGGGGCTGGGAAGGTGTACTATGGCTACACCTTC.

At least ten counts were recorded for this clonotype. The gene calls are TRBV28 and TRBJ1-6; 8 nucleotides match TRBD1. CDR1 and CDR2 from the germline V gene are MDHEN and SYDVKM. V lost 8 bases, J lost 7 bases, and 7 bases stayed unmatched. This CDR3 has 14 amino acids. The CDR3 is CASGLGQGNSPLHF. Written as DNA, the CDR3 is TGTGCCAGCGGCCTTGGACAGGGAAATTCACCCCTCCACTTT. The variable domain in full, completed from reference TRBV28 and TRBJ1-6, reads DVKVTQSSRYLVKRTGEKVFLECVQDMDHENMFWYRQDPGLGLRLIYFSYDVKMKEKGDIPEGYSVSREKKERFSLILESASTNQTSMYLCASGLGQGNSPLHFGNGTRLTVT.

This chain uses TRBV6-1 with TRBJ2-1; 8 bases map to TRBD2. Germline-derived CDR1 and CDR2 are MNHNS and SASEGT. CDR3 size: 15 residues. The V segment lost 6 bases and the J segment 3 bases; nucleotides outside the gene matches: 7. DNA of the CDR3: TGTGCCAGCAGCCTTACTAGCGGTTACTACAATGAGCAGTTCTTC. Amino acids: CASSLTSGYYNEQFF.

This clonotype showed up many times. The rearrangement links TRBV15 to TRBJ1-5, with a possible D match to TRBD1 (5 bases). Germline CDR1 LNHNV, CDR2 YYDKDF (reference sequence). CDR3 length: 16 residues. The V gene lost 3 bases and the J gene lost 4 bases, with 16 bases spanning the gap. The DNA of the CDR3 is TGTGCCACCAGCAGCGGAGGGGTGGAGGGGAATCAGCCCCAGCATTTT. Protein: CATSSGGVEGNQPQHF.

The DNA for the CDR3 is TGCGCCAGTACAGCCCGAGGGGGCTACGAGCAGTACTTC. It yields the protein CASTARGGYEQYF. The chain carries TRBV5-1 and TRBJ2-7, with D perhaps matching TRBD1 (6 bases). V lost 8 bases and J lost 3, with 15 bases in between. Germline values: CDR1 SGHRS, CDR2 YFSETQ. This CDR3 contains 13 residues.

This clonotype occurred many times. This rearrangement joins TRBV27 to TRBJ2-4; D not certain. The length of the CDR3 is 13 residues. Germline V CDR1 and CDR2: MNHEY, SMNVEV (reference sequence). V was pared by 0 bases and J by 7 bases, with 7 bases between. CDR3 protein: CASSLSEGNIQYF. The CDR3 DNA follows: TGTGCCAGCAGTTTATCGGAAGGTAACATTCAGTACTTC.

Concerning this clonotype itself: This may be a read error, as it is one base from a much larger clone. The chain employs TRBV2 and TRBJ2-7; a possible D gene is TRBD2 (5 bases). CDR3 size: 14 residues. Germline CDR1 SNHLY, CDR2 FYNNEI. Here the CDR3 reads CASAPELGPYEQCF. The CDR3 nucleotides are TGTGCCAGTGCTCCGGAACTAGGCCCCTACGAGCAGTGCTTC.

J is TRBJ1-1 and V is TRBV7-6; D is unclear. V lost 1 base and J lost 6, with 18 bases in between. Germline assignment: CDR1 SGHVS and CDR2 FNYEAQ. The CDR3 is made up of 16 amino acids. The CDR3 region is CASSLVGRHVRAEAFF. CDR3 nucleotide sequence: TGTGCCAGCAGCTTAGTGGGGAGACACGTGAGGGCTGAAGCTTTCTTT. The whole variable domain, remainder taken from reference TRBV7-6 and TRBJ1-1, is GAGVSQSPRYKVTKRGQDVALRCDPISGHVSLYWYRQALGQGPEFLTYFNYEAQQDKSGLPNDRFSAERPEGSISTLTIQRTEQRDSAMYRCASSLVGRHVRAEAFFGQGTRLTVV.

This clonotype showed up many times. The CDR3 nucleotides are TGTGCCAGCAGCCAGGGGCTAGCGGGAGGGCCCGGCGGGGAGCTGTTTTTT. Encoded protein: CASSQGLAGGPGGELFF. V is TRBV12-3 or TRBV12-4 and J is TRBJ2-2, with 12 bases that match TRBD2. The CDR3 sequence is 17 residues long. Trimming took 6 bases from V and 7 from J; bases not matched to a gene: 12.

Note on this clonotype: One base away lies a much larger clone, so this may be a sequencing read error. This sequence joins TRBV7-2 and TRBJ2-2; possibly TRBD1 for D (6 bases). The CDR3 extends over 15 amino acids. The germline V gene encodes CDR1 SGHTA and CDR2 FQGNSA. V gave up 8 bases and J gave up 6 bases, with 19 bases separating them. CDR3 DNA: TGTGCCAGCGGTTCAGGCAGGGGTCTACCCGGGGAGCTGTTTTTT. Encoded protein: CASGSGRGLPGELFF.

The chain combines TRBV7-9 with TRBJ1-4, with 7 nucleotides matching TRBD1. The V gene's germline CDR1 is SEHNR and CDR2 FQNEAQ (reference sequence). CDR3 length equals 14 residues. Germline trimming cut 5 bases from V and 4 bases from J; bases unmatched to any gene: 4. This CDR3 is CASSGDSLNEKLFF. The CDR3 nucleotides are TGTGCCAGCAGCGGGGACAGTCTTAATGAAAAACTGTTTTTT.

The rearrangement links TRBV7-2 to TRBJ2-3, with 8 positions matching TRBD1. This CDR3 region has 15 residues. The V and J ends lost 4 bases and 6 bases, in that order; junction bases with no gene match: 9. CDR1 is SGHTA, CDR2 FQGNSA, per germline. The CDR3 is CASSSNSGGEDTQYF. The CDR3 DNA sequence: TGTGCCAGCAGCTCCAATTCAGGGGGCGAGGATACGCAGTATTTT.

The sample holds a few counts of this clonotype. The CDR3 DNA reads TGCGCCAGCAGCTTGGTGGGAGGATCGAACACTGAAGCTTTCTTT. Amino acids: CASSLVGGSNTEAFF. The genes are TRBV5-1 and TRBJ1-1, with D uncertain. V shed 0 bases and J shed 1 base, with 10 bases lying between them. Germline CDR1 is SGHRS and CDR2 is YFSETQ. This CDR3 is built from 15 residues.

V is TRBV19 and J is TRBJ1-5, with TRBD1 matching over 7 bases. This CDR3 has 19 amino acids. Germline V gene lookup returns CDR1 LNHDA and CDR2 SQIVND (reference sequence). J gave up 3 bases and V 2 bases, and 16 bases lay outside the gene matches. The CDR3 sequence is CASSILVRGTPSSNQPQHF. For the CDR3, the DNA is TGTGCCAGTAGTATATTGGTCAGGGGGACGCCGTCGTCCAATCAGCCCCAGCATTTT.

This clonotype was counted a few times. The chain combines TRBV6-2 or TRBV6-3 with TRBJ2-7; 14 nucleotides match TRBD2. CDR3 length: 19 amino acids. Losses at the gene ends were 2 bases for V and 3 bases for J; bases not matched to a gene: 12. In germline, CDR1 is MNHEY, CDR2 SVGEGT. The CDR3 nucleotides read TGTGCCAGCAGTTACAGATCAACAGGGACTAGCGGGAGATACTACGAGCAGTACTTC. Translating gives CASSYRSTGTSGRYYEQYF.